This TCR beta chain came from a study of blood T cell repertoires in COVID-19. The CDR3 sequence is 16 residues long. In germline, CDR1 is SGDLS, CDR2 YYNGEE. The V and J ends lost 0 bases and 0 bases, in that order; junction bases with no gene match: 6. Profiled with immunoSEQ multiplex PCR; TCRdb holds only in-frame clones, not every one. The table includes about 180,000 clones, about nine tenths detected once. The specimen was peripheral blood. The genes are TRBV9 and TRBJ2-7, with 7 bases fitting TRBD2. This receptor was obtained from a man between 18 and 29 years old who had recovered from COVID-19. The CDR3 protein is CASSVGVGLHSYEQYF. CDR3 DNA sequence: TGTGCCAGCAGCGTAGGTGTGGGACTACACTCCTACGAGCAGTACTTC. The full variable domain, with the rest looked up from reference TRBV9 and TRBJ2-7, is DSGVTQTPKHLITATGQRVTLRCSPRSGDLSVYWYQQSLDQGLQFLIQYYNGEERAKGNILERFSAQQFPDLHSELNLSSLELGDSALYFCASSVGVGLHSYEQYFGPGTRLTVT.